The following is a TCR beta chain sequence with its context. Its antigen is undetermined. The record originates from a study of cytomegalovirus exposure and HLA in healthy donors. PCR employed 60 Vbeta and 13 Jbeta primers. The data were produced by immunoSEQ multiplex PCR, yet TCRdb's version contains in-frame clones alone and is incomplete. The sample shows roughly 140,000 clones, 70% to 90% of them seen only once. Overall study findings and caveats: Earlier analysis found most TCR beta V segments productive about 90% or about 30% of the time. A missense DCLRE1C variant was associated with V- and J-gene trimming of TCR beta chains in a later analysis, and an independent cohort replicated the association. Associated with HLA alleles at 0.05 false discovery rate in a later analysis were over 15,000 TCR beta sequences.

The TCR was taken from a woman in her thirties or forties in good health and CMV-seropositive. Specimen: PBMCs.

The CDR3 coding sequence is TGTGCCAGCAGCTTGGGGGCGGGGTCGGCGGCCGGGGAGCTGTTTTTT. It is translated as CASSLGAGSAAGELFF. V usage is TRBV5-4 and J usage is TRBJ2-2; maybe TRBD2 (6 bases). Trimming pared 0 bases from V and 6 bases from J, leaving 15 bases between. The length of the CDR3 is 16 residues. In germline, CDR1 is SGHNT, CDR2 YYREEE (reference sequence).